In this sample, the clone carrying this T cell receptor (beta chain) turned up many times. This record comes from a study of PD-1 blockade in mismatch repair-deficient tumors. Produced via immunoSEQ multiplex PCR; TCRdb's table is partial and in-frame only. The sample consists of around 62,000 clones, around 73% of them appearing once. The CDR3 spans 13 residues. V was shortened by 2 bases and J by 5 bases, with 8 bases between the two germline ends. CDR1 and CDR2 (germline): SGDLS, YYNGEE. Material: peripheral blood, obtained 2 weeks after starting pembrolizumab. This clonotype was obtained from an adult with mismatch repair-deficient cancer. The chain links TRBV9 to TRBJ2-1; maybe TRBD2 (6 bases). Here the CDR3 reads CASSVGGDNEQFF. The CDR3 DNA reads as TGTGCCAGCAGCGTCGGAGGGGACAATGAGCAGTTCTTC.